This TCR beta chain was captured by sequencing in a study of blood T cell repertoires in COVID-19. About the study: COVID-19 samples collected from the United States, Italy and Spain covered acute and convalescent phases. Nucleic acid was either cDNA or gDNA, and it came from T cells, B-cell-depleted T cells, or PBMCs.

V lost 2 bases, J lost 4 bases, and 8 bases stayed unmatched. CDR1 SGDLS and CDR2 YYNGEE come from the germline V gene. The CDR3 consists of 15 residues. In the authors' workflow: By means of reference gene primer amplification, nucleated cell counts were estimated. The protocol was immunoSEQ multiplex PCR, while the TCRdb copy is restricted to in-frame clones and leaves out a portion. Clonal size and the V and J genes are those of that table, whereas D and trimming came from the DNA. This sample carries more than 95,000 clones, around three quarters of them seen once, and the ten largest clones take about 39%.

The material sequenced was peripheral blood. This chain links TRBV9 with TRBJ2-5, with TRBD2 matching over 7 bases. The origin of this receptor is a man aged 40-49 years with active or convalescent COVID-19. In DNA, the CDR3 is TGTGCCAGCAGCGTCGAGGGCGGGGGAGTAGAGACCCAGTACTTC. Encoded protein: CASSVEGGGVETQYF.